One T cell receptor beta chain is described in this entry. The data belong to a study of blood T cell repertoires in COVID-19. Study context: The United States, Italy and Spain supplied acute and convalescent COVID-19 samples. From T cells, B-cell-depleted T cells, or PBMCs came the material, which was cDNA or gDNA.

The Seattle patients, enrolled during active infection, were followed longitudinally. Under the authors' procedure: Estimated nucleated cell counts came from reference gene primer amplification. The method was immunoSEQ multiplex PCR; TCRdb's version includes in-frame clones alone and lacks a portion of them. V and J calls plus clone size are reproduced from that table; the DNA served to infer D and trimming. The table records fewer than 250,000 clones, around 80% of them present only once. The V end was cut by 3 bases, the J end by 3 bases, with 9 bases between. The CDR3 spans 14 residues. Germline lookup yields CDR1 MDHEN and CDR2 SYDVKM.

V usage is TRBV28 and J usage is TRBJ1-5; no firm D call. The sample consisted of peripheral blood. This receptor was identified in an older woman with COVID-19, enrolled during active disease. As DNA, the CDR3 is TGTGCCAGCAGTTTTCGAGGTTTCAATCAGCCCCAGCATTTT. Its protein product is CASSFRGFNQPQHF.